Listed below are T cell receptor beta chains from one sample, sequenced in a study of radiotherapy plus CTLA-4 blockade in lung cancer. Sequenced by immunoSEQ multiplex PCR; TCRdb stores in-frame clones only, minus some. The sample holds more than 90,000 clones; around 88% are singletons and the top ten take 4.5% to 5%. Sequencing was performed on peripheral blood, taken from a patient treated with radiotherapy plus ipilimumab. Every receptor here comes from a human donor with non-small cell lung cancer that progressed on radiotherapy plus ipilimumab. Each CDR3 is given with its conserved first and last residue. The order of the fields is D gene, J gene, clone size, V gene, CDR3 protein, CDR3 DNA. A D gene is named only where the DNA matches it firmly. Only some rows state a clone size, as once, few, many or a class for expanded clones.

D gene: TRBD2; J gene: TRBJ2-5; clone size: .; V gene: TRBV5-1; CDR3 protein: CASRLAGVSETQYF; CDR3 DNA: TGCGCCAGCCGATTAGCGGGAGTCTCAGAGACCCAGTACTTC
D gene: .; J gene: TRBJ2-3; clone size: .; V gene: TRBV5-4; CDR3 protein: CASSLTTQSTDTQYF; CDR3 DNA: TGTGCCAGCAGCTTGACGACACAAAGCACAGATACGCAGTATTTT
D gene: .; J gene: TRBJ1-4; clone size: few; V gene: TRBV18; CDR3 protein: CASSTDRRSEKLFF; CDR3 DNA: TGTGCCAGCTCAACCGACAGGAGGTCGGAAAAACTGTTTTTT
D gene: .; J gene: TRBJ2-5; clone size: .; V gene: TRBV18; CDR3 protein: CASSPIGETQYF; CDR3 DNA: TGTGCCAGCTCACCAATTGGGGAGACCCAGTACTTC
D gene: .; J gene: TRBJ2-7; clone size: .; V gene: TRBV29-1; CDR3 protein: CSVVGVYEQYF; CDR3 DNA: TGCAGCGTTGTTGGGGTTTACGAGCAGTACTTC
D gene: .; J gene: TRBJ2-2; clone size: few; V gene: TRBV18; CDR3 protein: CASSPEVAGELFF; CDR3 DNA: TGTGCCAGCTCACCAGAGGTGGCCGGGGAGCTGTTTTTT
D gene: .; J gene: TRBJ1-2; clone size: .; V gene: TRBV9; CDR3 protein: CASSVDPGFYGYTF; CDR3 DNA: TGTGCCAGCAGCGTCGATCCGGGATTCTATGGCTACACCTTC
D gene: .; J gene: TRBJ2-2; clone size: .; V gene: TRBV9; CDR3 protein: CASSVGSGFSGELFF; CDR3 DNA: TGTGCCAGCAGCGTAGGGTCGGGGTTTTCCGGGGAGCTGTTTTTT
D gene: TRBD1; J gene: TRBJ2-5; clone size: .; V gene: TRBV11-2; CDR3 protein: CASSPWTGGFGETQYF; CDR3 DNA: TGTGCCAGCAGCCCCTGGACAGGGGGCTTTGGAGAGACCCAGTACTTC
D gene: .; J gene: TRBJ2-7; clone size: .; V gene: TRBV19; CDR3 protein: CASSVGPYEQYF; CDR3 DNA: TGTGCCAGTTCTGTTGGGCCCTACGAGCAGTACTTC
D gene: .; J gene: TRBJ2-6; clone size: .; V gene: TRBV2; CDR3 protein: CASSEALKRANVLTF; CDR3 DNA: TGTGCCAGCAGTGAAGCGCTAAAGCGGGCCAACGTCCTGACTTTC
D gene: TRBD1; J gene: TRBJ2-7; clone size: .; V gene: TRBV10-3; CDR3 protein: CAISGTGLEQYF; CDR3 DNA: TGTGCCATCAGTGGGACAGGCCTAGAGCAGTACTTC
D gene: TRBD2; J gene: TRBJ2-1; clone size: once; V gene: TRBV7-8; CDR3 protein: CASGPRGGSVREQFF; CDR3 DNA: TGTGCCAGCGGGCCGAGGGGCGGGAGTGTTCGTGAGCAGTTCTTC
D gene: .; J gene: TRBJ2-2; clone size: once; V gene: TRBV19; CDR3 protein: CASSIGGIGTGELFF; CDR3 DNA: TGTGCCAGTAGTATAGGGGGGATTGGGACCGGGGAGCTGTTTTTT
D gene: TRBD1; J gene: TRBJ2-1; clone size: once; V gene: TRBV5-1; CDR3 protein: CASSGTGSSYNEQFF; CDR3 DNA: TGCGCCAGCAGCGGGACAGGAAGCTCCTACAATGAGCAGTTCTTC
D gene: .; J gene: TRBJ2-7; clone size: .; V gene: TRBV12-5; CDR3 protein: CASGRRTGSEQYF; CDR3 DNA: TGTGCTAGTGGTCGGAGAACAGGTTCCGAGCAGTACTTC
D gene: .; J gene: TRBJ2-2; clone size: .; V gene: TRBV6-6; CDR3 protein: CASATGELFF; CDR3 DNA: TGTGCCAGCGCGACGGGGGAGCTGTTTTTT
D gene: .; J gene: TRBJ1-3; clone size: .; V gene: TRBV30; CDR3 protein: CASTGRASGNTIYF; CDR3 DNA: TGTGCATCGACGGGTAGGGCCTCTGGAAACACCATATATTTT
D gene: .; J gene: TRBJ2-7; clone size: .; V gene: TRBV4-2; CDR3 protein: CASSQVSSSSYEQYF; CDR3 DNA: TGTGCCAGCAGCCAAGTATCATCAAGCTCCTACGAGCAGTACTTC
D gene: .; J gene: TRBJ1-5; clone size: .; V gene: TRBV9; CDR3 protein: CASSVEPWGNQPQHF; CDR3 DNA: TGTGCCAGCAGCGTAGAACCCTGGGGCAATCAGCCCCAGCATTTT
D gene: TRBD2; J gene: TRBJ2-1; clone size: .; V gene: TRBV7-9; CDR3 protein: CASTLTQAGVDEQFF; CDR3 DNA: TGTGCCAGCACCCTGACCCAAGCGGGAGTGGATGAGCAGTTCTTC
D gene: .; J gene: TRBJ2-1; clone size: once; V gene: TRBV7-8; CDR3 protein: CASSLEGGSYNEQFF; CDR3 DNA: TGTGCCAGCAGCTTAGAAGGCGGATCCTACAATGAGCAGTTCTTC
D gene: TRBD2; J gene: TRBJ2-3; clone size: .; V gene: TRBV5-1; CDR3 protein: CASSLGLAGTDTQYF; CDR3 DNA: TGCGCCAGCAGCCTGGGACTAGCGGGCACAGATACGCAGTATTTT